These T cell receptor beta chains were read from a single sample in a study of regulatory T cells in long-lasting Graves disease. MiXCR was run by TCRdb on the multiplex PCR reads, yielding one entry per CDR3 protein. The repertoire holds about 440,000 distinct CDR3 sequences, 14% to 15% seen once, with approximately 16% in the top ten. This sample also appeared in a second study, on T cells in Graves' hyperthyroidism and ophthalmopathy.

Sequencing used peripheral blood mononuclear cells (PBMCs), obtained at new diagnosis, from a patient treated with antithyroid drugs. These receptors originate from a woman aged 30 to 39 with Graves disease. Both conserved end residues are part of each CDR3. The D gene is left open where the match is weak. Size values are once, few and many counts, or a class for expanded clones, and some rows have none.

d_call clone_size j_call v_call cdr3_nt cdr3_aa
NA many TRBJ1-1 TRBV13 TGTGCCAGCAGCTTAGTCTGGGAGGGGACGGACATGAACACTGAAGCTTTCTTT CASSLVWEGTDMNTEAFF
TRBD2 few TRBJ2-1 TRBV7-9 TGTGCCAGCAGCGTACTAGCGGGAGGCGAGCAGTTCTTC CASSVLAGGEQFF
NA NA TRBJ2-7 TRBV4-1 TGCGCCAGCAGCCAAGGACAGTATGAAGAGCAGTACTTC CASSQGQYEEQYF
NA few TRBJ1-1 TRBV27 TGTGCCAGCACTGGCAGTTACAACACTGAAGCTTCCTTT CASTGSYNTEASF
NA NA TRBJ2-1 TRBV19 TGTGCCAGTAGAAACCCAGCGGGCGGAGAGCAGTTCTTC CASRNPAGGEQFF
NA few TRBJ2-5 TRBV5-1 TGCGCCAGCAGCTCCCGGGACCGCCATCCCGGCGCCCAGTACTTC CASSSRDRHPGAQYF
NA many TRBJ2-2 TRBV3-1 TGTGCCAGCAGCCGAACTACCGCGAACACCGGGGAGCTGTTTTTT CASSRTTANTGELFF
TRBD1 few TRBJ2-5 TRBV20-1 TGCAGTGCTGGTCAGGCGACAGGGGGCCTCACCATAAACAATGAGCAGTACTTC CSAGQATGGLTINNEQYF
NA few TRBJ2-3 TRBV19 TGTGCCAGTAGAAAACAGGGAAGCACAGATACGCAGTATTTT CASRKQGSTDTQYF
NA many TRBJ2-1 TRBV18 TGTGCCAGCTCACCCCGGGACAACTACAATGAGCAGTTCTTC CASSPRDNYNEQFF
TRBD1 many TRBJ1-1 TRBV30 TGTGCCTGGAGTCACCCGGGACAGGGGGCGGATGAAGCTTTCTTT CAWSHPGQGADEAFF
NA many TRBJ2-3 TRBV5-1 TGCGCCAGCAGCTCCCGACCCGGTTCTGGCACAGATACGCAGTATTTT CASSSRPGSGTDTQYF
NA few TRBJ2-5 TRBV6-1 TGTGCCAGCAGTCGGAGTGGGGAGACCCAGTACTTC CASSRSGETQYF
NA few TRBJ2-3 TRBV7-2 TGTGCCAGCAGAGAGACGGGACACCCACTGGCGCACTCGAATACGCAGTATTTT CASRETGHPLAHSNTQYF
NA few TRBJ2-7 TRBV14 TGTGCCAGCAGCCAATCTGGACTTCCCTACGAGCAGTACTTC CASSQSGLPYEQYF
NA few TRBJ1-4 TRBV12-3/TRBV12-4 TGTGCCAGCAGTTCTCGACGACAGAGGAATGAAAAACTGTTTTTT CASSSRRQRNEKLFF
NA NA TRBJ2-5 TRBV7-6 TGTGCCAGCAGCTCCACGAACGTACAAGAGACCCAGTACTTC CASSSTNVQETQYF
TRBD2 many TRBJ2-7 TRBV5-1 TGCGCCAGCAGTGGTGGACTAGAAATAGACGAGCAGTACTTC CASSGGLEIDEQYF
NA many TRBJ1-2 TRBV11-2 TGTGCCAGCAGCTTAGCCTTAGGGGCCGGCTACACCTTC CASSLALGAGYTF
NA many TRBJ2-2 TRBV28 TGTGCCAGCAGTTTAAGCCAGGGGATGTACACCGGGGAGCTGTTTTTT CASSLSQGMYTGELFF
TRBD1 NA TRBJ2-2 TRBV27 TGTGCCAGCAGTTTGGACAGGACGAACACCGGGGAGCTGTTTTTT CASSLDRTNTGELFF
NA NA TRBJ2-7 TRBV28 TGTGCCAGCAGTACCTTCGAGGAGCAGTACTTC CASSTFEEQYF
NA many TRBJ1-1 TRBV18 TGTGCCAGCTCACCACCTGTTGGGACTGAAGCTTTCTTT CASSPPVGTEAFF
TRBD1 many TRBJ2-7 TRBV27 TGTGCCAGCGGGAAGACAGGGGTGTTTCCCTACGAGCAGTACTTC CASGKTGVFPYEQYF
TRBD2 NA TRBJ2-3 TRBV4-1 TGCGCCAGCAGCCAAGGCCTGGGACTAGTAGCAGATACGCAGTATTTT CASSQGLGLVADTQYF
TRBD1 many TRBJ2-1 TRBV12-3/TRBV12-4 TGTGCCAGCAGTTCGGGACAGGACCCCTCCTACAATGAGCAGTTCTTC CASSSGQDPSYNEQFF
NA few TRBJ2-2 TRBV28 TGTGCCAGCAGAAGACAGAACACCGGGGAGCTGTTTTTT CASRRQNTGELFF